The clone carrying this TCR beta chain was counted many times. Its target is unknown. TCRdb called the 5' RACE reads again in MiXCR, with one record for every CDR3 protein. The table lists some 83,000 distinct CDR3 sequences, approximately 2.8% of them singletons. The germline V gene has CDR1 DFQATT and CDR2 SNEGSKA (reference sequence). The CDR3 runs 17 residues. V dropped 2 bases and J dropped 0 bases, with 18 bases sitting between them. These data originate in a study of neurological immune-mediated disorders. The study's findings and limits: There was no clinical or MRI feature that showed an association with the multiple sclerosis repertoire cluster. The greatest TCR clonal expansion occurred in HTLV-1-associated myelopathy and the least in multiple sclerosis, which fell below healthy controls.

The source material was PBMCs. The chain couples TRBV20-1 to TRBJ2-3, with a possible D match to TRBD2 (5 bases). The clonotype was recovered from a woman in her 30s with multiple sclerosis. The CDR3 sequence is CSARTTGEMGSTDTQYF. The DNA for the CDR3 is TGCAGTGCTAGAACCACCGGGGAAATGGGCAGCACAGATACGCAGTATTTT.